This entry describes one T cell receptor (beta chain). Its antigen is undetermined. The entry originates in a study of T cell responses to AZD1222 COVID-19 vaccine. Study-wide points: The span of vaccine-associated CD4 TCRs extended across spike, with dominance at 160-218 and 743-854. Of the AZD1222 recipients, only 6 or 7 were seropositive at baseline. The study found Spike-specific TCR breadth and depth rose after two AZD1222 doses.

Clones were sequenced by immunoSEQ multiplex PCR, and TCRdb holds only the in-frame ones, with some missing. The sample lists about 100,000 clones, about 85% occurring once. V lost 7 bases to trimming and J lost 5 bases, with 17 bases between them. This CDR3 region has 14 residues. Germline assignment: CDR1 SNHLY and CDR2 FYNNEI. The sample here was peripheral blood, taken on day 0 of AZD1222 vaccination. The TCR comes from an adult in good health. The rearrangement joins TRBV2 to TRBJ1-1; D is unclear. CDR3 sequence reads: CASNRAGRGTEAFF. The CDR3 DNA is TGTGCCAGCAACCGAGCGGGTCGGGGAACTGAAGCTTTCTTT.